This T cell receptor (beta chain) was documented in a study of T cells in Graves' hyperthyroidism and ophthalmopathy. This CDR3 is 14 amino acids long. V was trimmed by 0 bases and J by 3 bases, leaving 6 bases between them. Germline CDR1 and CDR2: SGHRS and YFSETQ. Template material for amplifying TCR beta CDR3 regions consisted of RNA transcripts. The HTBI primer set was used in a first-round RT-PCR of the TCR CDR3. One entry per CDR3 protein results from TCRdb running MiXCR on the multiplex PCR reads. The profile shows approximately 270,000 distinct CDR3 sequences, about 14% of them singletons. Hyperthyroidism patients were newly diagnosed, had disease duration under 2 months, and were aged 18 to 65 years. Drawn at first hyperthyroidism diagnosis, the blood sample preceded any ophthalmopathy symptoms.

The source of this sequence is a woman aged 40 to 50 with Graves' hyperthyroidism that later progressed to Graves' ophthalmopathy. The chain links TRBV5-1 to TRBJ1-4; D not certain. What was sequenced was blood. The CDR3 DNA reads as TGCGCCAGCAGCTTGGGAGTATCTAATGAAAAACTGTTTTTT. It specifies CASSLGVSNEKLFF.